This T cell receptor (beta chain) is from a study of blood T cell repertoires in COVID-19. TCRdb's copy holds only in-frame clones and misses some; the assay was immunoSEQ multiplex PCR. The top ten hold about 4% of the sample, which has 70,000 or so clones, more than 70% seen once. This CDR3 contains 15 residues. Germline-derived CDR1 and CDR2 are SGHAT and FQNNGV. V dropped 0 bases and J dropped 5; count of bases not matched to a gene: 2. Source material: peripheral blood. The chain combines TRBV11-2 with TRBJ2-2; 8 bases line up with TRBD2. The sequence was collected from a middle-aged man with acute or convalescent COVID-19. The CDR3 sequence: CASSLDRLATGELFF. The CDR3 bases are TGTGCCAGCAGCTTAGATCGACTAGCGACCGGGGAGCTGTTTTTT.